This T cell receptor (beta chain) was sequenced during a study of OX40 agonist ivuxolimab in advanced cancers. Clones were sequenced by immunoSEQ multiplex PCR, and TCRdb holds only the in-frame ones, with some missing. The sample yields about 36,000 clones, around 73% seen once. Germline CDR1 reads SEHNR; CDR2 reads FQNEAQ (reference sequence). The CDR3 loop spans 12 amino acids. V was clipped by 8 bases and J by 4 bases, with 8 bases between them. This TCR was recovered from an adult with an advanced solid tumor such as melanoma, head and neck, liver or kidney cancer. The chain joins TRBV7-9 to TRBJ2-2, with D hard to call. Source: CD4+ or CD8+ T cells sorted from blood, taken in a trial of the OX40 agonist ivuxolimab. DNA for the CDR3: TGTGCCAGCCATGGCCCCACCGGGGAGCTGTTTTTT. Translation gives CASHGPTGELFF.